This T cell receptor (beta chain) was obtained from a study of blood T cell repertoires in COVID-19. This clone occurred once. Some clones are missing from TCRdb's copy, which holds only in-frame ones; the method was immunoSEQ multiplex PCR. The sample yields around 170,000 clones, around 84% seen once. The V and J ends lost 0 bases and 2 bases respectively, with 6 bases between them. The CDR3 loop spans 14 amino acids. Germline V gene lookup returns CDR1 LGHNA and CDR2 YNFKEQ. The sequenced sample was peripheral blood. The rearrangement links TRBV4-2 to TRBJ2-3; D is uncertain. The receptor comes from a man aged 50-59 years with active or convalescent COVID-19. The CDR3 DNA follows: TGTGCCAGCAGCCAAGAGCGGAACACAGATACGCAGTATTTT. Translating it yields CASSQERNTDTQYF.